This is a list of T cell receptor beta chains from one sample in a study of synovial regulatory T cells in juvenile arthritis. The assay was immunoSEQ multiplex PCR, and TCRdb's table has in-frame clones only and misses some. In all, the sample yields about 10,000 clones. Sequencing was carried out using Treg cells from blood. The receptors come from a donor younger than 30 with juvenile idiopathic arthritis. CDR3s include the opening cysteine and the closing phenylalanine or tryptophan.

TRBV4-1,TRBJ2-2,CASSQGLAGTGELFF
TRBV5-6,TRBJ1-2,CASSLAPTGPIYGYTF
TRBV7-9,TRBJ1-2,CASSLAGRVDGYTF
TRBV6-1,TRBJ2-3,CASQDRGYTDTQYF
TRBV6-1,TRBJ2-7,CASSESGYEQYF
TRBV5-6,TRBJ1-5,CASSLTTGMYSNQPQHF
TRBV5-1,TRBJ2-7,CASSLDAGGPYEQYF
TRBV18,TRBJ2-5,CASSPGGGRGQYF
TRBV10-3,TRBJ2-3,CAISESTVRGGVPDTQYF
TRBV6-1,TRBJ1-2,CASSELQASYGYTF
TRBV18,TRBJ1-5,CASSPPNQPQHF
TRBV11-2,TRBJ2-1,CASRPGVANYNEQFF
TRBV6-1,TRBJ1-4,CASSESSLWITREKLFF
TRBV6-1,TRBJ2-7,CAIRRDRGLYEQYF
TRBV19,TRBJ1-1,CASRSTGGEAFF
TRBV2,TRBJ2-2,CASSGRATGELFF
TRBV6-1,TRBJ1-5,CASSETAPGQPQHF
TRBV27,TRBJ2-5,CASSLRFSYEQYF
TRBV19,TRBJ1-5,CASSISVSGRRYSNQPQHF
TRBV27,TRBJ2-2,CASSSWGGLRNTGELFF
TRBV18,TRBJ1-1,CASSPGAGNTEAFF
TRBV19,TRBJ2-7,CASRSGRADEQYF
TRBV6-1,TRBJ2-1,CATIGVPPNNEQFF